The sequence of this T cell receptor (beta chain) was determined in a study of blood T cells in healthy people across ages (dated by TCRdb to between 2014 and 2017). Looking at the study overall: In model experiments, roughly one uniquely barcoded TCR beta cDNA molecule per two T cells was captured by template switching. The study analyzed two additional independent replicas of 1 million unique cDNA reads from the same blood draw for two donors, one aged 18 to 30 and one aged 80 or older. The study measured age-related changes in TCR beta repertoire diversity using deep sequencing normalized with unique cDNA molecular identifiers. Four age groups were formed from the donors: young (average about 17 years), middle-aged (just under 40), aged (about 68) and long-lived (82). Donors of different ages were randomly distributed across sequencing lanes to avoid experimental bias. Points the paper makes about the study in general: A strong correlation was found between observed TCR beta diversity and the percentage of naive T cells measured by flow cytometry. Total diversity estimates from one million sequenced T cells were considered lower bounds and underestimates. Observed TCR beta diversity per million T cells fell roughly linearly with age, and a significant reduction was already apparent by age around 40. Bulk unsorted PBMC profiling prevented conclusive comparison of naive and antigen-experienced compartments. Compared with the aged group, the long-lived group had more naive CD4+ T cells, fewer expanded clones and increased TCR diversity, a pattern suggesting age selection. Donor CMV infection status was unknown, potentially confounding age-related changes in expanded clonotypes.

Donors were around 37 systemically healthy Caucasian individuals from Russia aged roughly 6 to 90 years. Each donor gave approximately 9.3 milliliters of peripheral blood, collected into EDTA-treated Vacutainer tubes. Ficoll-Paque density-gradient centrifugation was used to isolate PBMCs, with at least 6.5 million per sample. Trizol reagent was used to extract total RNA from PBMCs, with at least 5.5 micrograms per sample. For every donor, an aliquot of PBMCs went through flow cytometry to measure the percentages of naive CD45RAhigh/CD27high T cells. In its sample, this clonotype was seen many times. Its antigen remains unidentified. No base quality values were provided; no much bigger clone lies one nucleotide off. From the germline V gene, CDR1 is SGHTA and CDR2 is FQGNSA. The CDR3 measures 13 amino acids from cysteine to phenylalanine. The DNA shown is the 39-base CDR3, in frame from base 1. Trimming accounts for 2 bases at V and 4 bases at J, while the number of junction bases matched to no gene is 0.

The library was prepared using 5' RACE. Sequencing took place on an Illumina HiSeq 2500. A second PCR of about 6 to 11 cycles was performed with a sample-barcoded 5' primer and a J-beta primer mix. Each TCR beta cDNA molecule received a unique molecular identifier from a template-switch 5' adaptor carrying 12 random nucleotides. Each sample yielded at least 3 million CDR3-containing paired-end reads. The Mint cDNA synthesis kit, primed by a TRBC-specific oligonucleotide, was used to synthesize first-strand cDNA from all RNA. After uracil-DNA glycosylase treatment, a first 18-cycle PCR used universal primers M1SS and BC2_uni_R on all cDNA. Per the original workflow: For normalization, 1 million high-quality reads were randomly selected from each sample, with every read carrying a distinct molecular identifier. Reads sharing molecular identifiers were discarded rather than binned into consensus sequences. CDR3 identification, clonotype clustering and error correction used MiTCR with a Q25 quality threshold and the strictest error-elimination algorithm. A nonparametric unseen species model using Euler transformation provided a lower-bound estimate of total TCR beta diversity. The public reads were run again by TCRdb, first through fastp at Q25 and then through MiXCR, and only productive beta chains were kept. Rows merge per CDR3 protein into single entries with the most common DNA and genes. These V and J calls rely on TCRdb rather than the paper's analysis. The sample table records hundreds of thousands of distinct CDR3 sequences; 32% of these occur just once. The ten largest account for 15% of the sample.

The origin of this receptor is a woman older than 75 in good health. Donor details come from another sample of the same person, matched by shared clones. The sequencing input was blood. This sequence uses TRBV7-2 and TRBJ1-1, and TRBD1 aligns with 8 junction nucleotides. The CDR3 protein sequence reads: CASSLQGATEAFF. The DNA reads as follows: TGTGCCAGCAGCTTACAGGGGGCCACTGAAGCTTTCTTT.